These 15 T cell receptor beta chains were all obtained from the same sample, sequenced in a study of blood T cell repertoires in COVID-19. Profiling relied on immunoSEQ multiplex PCR, and the TCRdb table lists in-frame clones only, not all of them. Counted here are a few hundred thousand clones, 70% to 90% occurring once; the ten biggest clones make up about 6.8%. Sequenced sample: peripheral blood. The source is a man aged 18 to 30 who had recovered from COVID-19.

The chain carries TRBV7-2 and TRBJ1-1, with D unresolved. Germline CDR1 and CDR2: SGHTA and FQGNSA. CDR3 length: 14 amino acids. Trimming pared 5 bases from V and 4 bases from J, leaving 14 bases between. CDR3 DNA sequence: TGTGCCAGCAGCCCCGACATTAAGCCCACTGAAGCTTTCTTT. It yields the protein CASSPDIKPTEAFF.

This clone appeared once. The chain links TRBV7-6 to TRBJ2-1; possibly TRBD2 for D (5 bases). CDR3 length: 20 amino acids. Germline loops: CDR1 SGHVS, CDR2 FNYEAQ. V lost 5 bases to trimming and J lost 0 bases, with 26 bases between them. The chain's CDR3 is CASSLGVAREIPSSYNEQFF. The CDR3 DNA reads as TGTGCCAGCAGCCTCGGGGTAGCACGGGAAATCCCGAGCTCCTACAATGAGCAGTTCTTC.

The rearrangement uses TRBV4-3 and TRBJ2-6, with D uncertain. Germline V CDR1 and CDR2: LGHNA, YSLEER. The V gene lost 0 bases and the J gene lost 0 bases, with 15 bases spanning the gap. The CDR3 totals 19 residues. CDR3 protein: CASSQDRHLTRSGANVLTF. For the CDR3, the DNA is TGCGCCAGCAGCCAAGACAGGCACCTCACCCGCTCTGGGGCCAACGTCCTGACTTTC.

The chain carries TRBV24-1 and TRBJ2-7, with 9 bases lining up with TRBD1. J gave up 4 bases and V 8 bases, and 11 bases lay outside the gene matches. The germline V gene encodes CDR1 KGHDR and CDR2 SFDVKD. The CDR3 contains 15 residues. CDR3 protein: CATTQSGQGKYEQYF. The CDR3 region has the DNA TGTGCCACCACCCAATCGGGACAGGGTAAATACGAGCAGTACTTC.

V gene TRBV6-5 combines with J gene TRBJ2-7; TRBD2 might be the D (6 bases). CDR3 length equals 15 residues. Germline loops: CDR1 MNHEY, CDR2 SVGAGI. With 2 bases removed from V and 1 base from J, the gap between germline ends came to 12 bases. In DNA form, the CDR3 reads TGTGCCAGCAGTTACGGTAGCGGAACTTCCTACGAGCAGTACTTC. It is translated as CASSYGSGTSYEQYF.

The gene calls are TRBV18 and TRBJ1-1; D call uncertain. There are 14 residues in the CDR3. Trimming took 1 base from V and 7 from J, leaving 13 bases between them. CDR1 KGHSH and CDR2 LQKENI come from the germline V gene. CDR3 loop: CASSPLPGDLEAFF. In DNA, the CDR3 is TGTGCCAGCTCACCACTCCCAGGCGACCTTGAAGCTTTCTTT.

The chain joins TRBV29-1 to TRBJ1-2; the D gene is possibly TRBD1 (6 bases). The ends were cut back, 5 bases at V and 5 bases at J, with 18 bases in the middle. Per germline, CDR1 SQVTM and CDR2 ANQGSEA. The CDR3 runs 14 residues. The CDR3, as DNA: TGCAGCGTTCCGGGCAGGGGAGATGTTTATGGCTACACCTTC. Its protein is CSVPGRGDVYGYTF.

The chain has TRBV27 and TRBJ1-1; tentatively, D is TRBD1 (5 bases). Germline CDR1 and CDR2: MNHEY and SMNVEV (reference sequence). The CDR3 spans 15 residues. V was trimmed by 5 bases and J by 5 bases, leaving 18 bases between them. Written as DNA, the CDR3 is TGTGCCAGCAGTCTAAATGGGGGGGGAGGAACTGAAGCTTTCTTT. Translation: CASSLNGGGGTEAFF.

This clone turned up a few times. The chain carries TRBV7-9 and TRBJ2-2; D gene unclear. V was cut by 3 bases and J by 1 base, with 9 bases left in between. Germline-derived CDR1 and CDR2 are SEHNR and FQNEAQ (reference sequence). This CDR3 region has 15 residues. The CDR3 DNA is TGTGCCAGCAGCTTTAAGCGCGAGAACACCGGGGAGCTGTTTTTT. Translating gives CASSFKRENTGELFF.

A note on this clone: The same CDR3 also results from other DNA sequences found in this sample. V gene TRBV10-3 combines with J gene TRBJ2-2, with 11 bases fitting TRBD1. This CDR3 is 15 amino acids long. The germline V gene has CDR1 ENHRY and CDR2 SYGVKD. Trimming took 5 bases from V and 4 from J; bases not matched to a gene: 3. The CDR3 DNA sequence: TGTGCCATCAGTTCCGGGACAGGGGGCACCGGGGAGCTGTTTTTT. This encodes CAISSGTGGTGELFF.

The J gene is TRBJ2-1, the V gene TRBV11-3, with D possibly matching TRBD2 (5 bases). Trimming removed 4 bases from V and 0 bases from J, with 16 bases in between. Germline CDR1 is SGHNT and CDR2 is YENEEA. The CDR3 has 17 amino acids. In nucleotides, the CDR3 is TGTGCCAGCAGCTCTAGCCCGGGGTGGAGCTCCTACAATGAGCAGTTCTTC. It codes for CASSSSPGWSSYNEQFF.

The chain links TRBV13 to TRBJ1-2, with 8 bases that match TRBD1. CDR1 is PRHDT and CDR2 is FYEKMQ in the germline V gene (reference sequence). With 6 bases clipped from V and 6 bases from J, the junction kept 9 bases outside the gene matches. The CDR3 has 14 residues. CDR3 region: CASRPTGASDGYTF. DNA for the CDR3: TGTGCCAGCAGACCGACAGGGGCGTCGGATGGCTACACCTTC.

The chain couples TRBV7-9 to TRBJ2-1; 10 bases line up with TRBD2. The V gene's germline CDR1 is SEHNR and CDR2 FQNEAQ (reference sequence). This CDR3 contains 15 residues. J was trimmed by 7 bases and V by 7 bases; bases with no gene match: 10. CDR3 nucleotides: TGTGCCAGCACCCTAGCGGGAGACACGAGAAATGAGCAGTTCTTC. The encoded protein is CASTLAGDTRNEQFF.

Written as DNA, the CDR3 is TGTGCCAGCAGCTTAGCGACAGGGTGGACAGACGAAGCTTTCTTT. Its protein product is CASSLATGWTDEAFF. The chain combines TRBV7-6 with TRBJ1-1, with 7 bases fitting TRBD1. The germline V gene has CDR1 SGHVS and CDR2 FNYEAQ. The CDR3 loop spans 15 amino acids. V gave up 0 bases and J gave up 8 bases; unmatched junction bases: 9.

The table lists this clone with a count of one. The V and J genes are TRBV19 and TRBJ2-1; 9 positions agree with TRBD2. The V segment lost 4 bases and the J segment 9 bases; nucleotides outside the gene matches: 7. CDR1 and CDR2 (germline): LNHDA, SQIVND (reference sequence). CDR3 size: 14 residues. CDR3 loop: CASSTASGVGEQFF. Here the CDR3 DNA reads TGTGCCAGTAGTACGGCTAGCGGGGTAGGTGAGCAGTTCTTC. The full variable domain, in which reference TRBV19 and TRBJ2-1 provide the parts outside the CDR3, is DGGITQSPKYLFRKEGQNVTLSCEQNLNHDAMYWYRQDPGQGLRLIYYSQIVNDFQKGDIAEGYSVSREKKESFPLTVTSAQKNPTAFYLCASSTASGVGEQFFGPGTRLTVL.